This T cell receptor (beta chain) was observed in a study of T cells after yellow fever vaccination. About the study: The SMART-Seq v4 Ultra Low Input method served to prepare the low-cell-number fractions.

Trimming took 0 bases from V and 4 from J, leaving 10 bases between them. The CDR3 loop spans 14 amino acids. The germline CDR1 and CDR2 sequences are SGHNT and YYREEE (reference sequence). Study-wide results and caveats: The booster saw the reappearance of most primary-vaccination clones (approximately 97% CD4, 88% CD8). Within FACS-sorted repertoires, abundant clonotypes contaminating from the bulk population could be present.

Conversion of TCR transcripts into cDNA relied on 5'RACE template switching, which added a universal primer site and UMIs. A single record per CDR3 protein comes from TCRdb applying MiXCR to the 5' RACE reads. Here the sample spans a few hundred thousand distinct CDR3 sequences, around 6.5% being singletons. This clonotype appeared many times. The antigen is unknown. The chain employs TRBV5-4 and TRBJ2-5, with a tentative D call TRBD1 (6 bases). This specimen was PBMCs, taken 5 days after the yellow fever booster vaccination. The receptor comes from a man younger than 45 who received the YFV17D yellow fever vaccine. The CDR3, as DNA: TGTGCCAGCAGCTTGGACAGGGTAGGAGAGACCCAGTACTTC. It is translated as CASSLDRVGETQYF.